This is a list of T cell receptor beta chains from one sample in a study of cytomegalovirus exposure and HLA in healthy donors. Data came from immunoSEQ multiplex PCR; TCRdb stores just in-frame clones and leaves some out. The repertoire includes 150,000 or so clones, roughly 80% of them detected once, and 1% to 1.5% sits in the top ten. What was sequenced was PBMCs. These receptors were taken from a man aged 45-65 years in good health and CMV-seropositive. Each CDR3 is given with its conserved first and last residue. Fields, in order: CDR3 length, clone size, J gene, V gene, D gene, CDR3 protein, CDR3 DNA. D genes are given only for firm matches. Clone sizes are given selectively: once, few, many, or a class where the clone is expanded.

>14|once|TRBJ2-5|TRBV2|TRBD2
CASSYGLAQETQYF
TGTGCCAGCAGCTACGGACTAGCCCAAGAGACCCAGTACTTC
>16|NA|TRBJ2-2|TRBV23-1|TRBD1
CASSIRTGWNTGELFF
TGCGCCAGCAGCATCCGGACAGGGTGGAACACCGGGGAGCTGTTTTTT
>19|NA|TRBJ2-1|TRBV9|NA
CASSVGASAVPRSYNEQFF
TGTGCCAGCAGCGTAGGAGCTAGCGCGGTACCTCGCTCCTACAATGAGCAGTTCTTC
>13|NA|TRBJ2-3|TRBV29-1|TRBD2
CSVDRGGPDTQYF
TGCAGCGTTGATCGGGGGGGCCCAGATACGCAGTATTTT
>14|NA|TRBJ2-4|TRBV7-2|NA
CASSFGGGPDIQYF
TGTGCCAGCAGCTTTGGGGGGGGGCCTGACATTCAGTACTTC
>13|NA|TRBJ1-2|TRBV11-2|TRBD1
CASEGQGAYGYTF
TGTGCCAGCGAAGGGCAGGGGGCCTATGGCTACACCTTC
>15|NA|TRBJ2-5|TRBV11-2|TRBD1
CASSLGQGKQETQYF
TGTGCCAGCAGCCTCGGACAGGGGAAGCAAGAGACCCAGTACTTC
>15|NA|TRBJ1-3|TRBV28|NA
CASSSSDISGNTIYF
TGTGCCAGCAGTTCCTCAGACATCTCTGGAAACACCATATATTTT
>16|NA|TRBJ1-1|TRBV5-1|TRBD1
CASSLGDRLSGTEAFF
TGCGCCAGCAGCTTGGGGGACAGACTCTCGGGCACTGAAGCTTTCTTT
>15|once|TRBJ2-1|TRBV13|NA
CASSLGGSSYNEQFF
TGTGCCAGCAGCTTAGGAGGGAGCTCCTACAATGAGCAGTTCTTC
>16|NA|TRBJ2-1|TRBV18|TRBD2
CASSRLAGGPYNEQFF
TGTGCCAGCTCACGACTAGCGGGGGGCCCCTACAATGAGCAGTTCTTC
>15|NA|TRBJ1-5|TRBV5-1|NA
CASSLEDSSNQPQHF
TGCGCCAGCAGCTTGGAAGATAGCAGCAATCAGCCCCAGCATTTT
>14|NA|TRBJ2-1|TRBV10-3|NA
CAISREESYNEQFF
TGTGCCATCTCCAGGGAGGAGTCCTACAATGAGCAGTTCTTC
>15|NA|TRBJ1-6|TRBV18|NA
CASTFGHDYNSPLHF
TGTGCCAGCACTTTTGGTCACGATTATAATTCACCCCTCCACTTT
>15|NA|TRBJ1-2|TRBV6-1|TRBD1
CASSLDRTGNYGYTF
TGTGCCAGCAGTCTGGATAGGACAGGGAACTATGGCTACACCTTC
>11|NA|TRBJ2-5|TRBV27|TRBD2
CASRGLGYQYF
TGTGCCAGCCGAGGACTAGGTTACCAGTACTTC
>13|NA|TRBJ1-1|TRBV2|NA
CASSDGGRTEAFF
TGTGCCAGCAGTGATGGAGGGCGCACTGAAGCTTTCTTT
>18|NA|TRBJ2-5|TRBV4-2|TRBD2
CASSQELAGGLKGETQYF
TGTGCCAGCAGCCAAGAACTGGCGGGGGGGCTTAAAGGAGAGACCCAGTACTTC
>15|NA|TRBJ2-1|TRBV5-1|TRBD1
CASSLGQGGYNEQFF
TGCGCCAGCAGCTTGGGACAGGGGGGTTATAATGAGCAGTTCTTC
>13|NA|TRBJ1-1|TRBV5-1|NA
CASSLGDNGEAFF
TGCGCCAGCAGCTTGGGAGACAACGGTGAAGCTTTCTTT
>16|NA|TRBJ2-4|TRBV19|NA
CASSIEGDSSKNIQYF
TGTGCCAGTAGTATAGAGGGGGACTCATCCAAAAACATTCAGTACTTC
>19|NA|TRBJ2-5|TRBV7-8|TRBD2
CASRSSRASGGRYQETQYF
TGTGCCAGCAGGTCAAGTAGGGCTAGCGGGGGCCGTTACCAAGAGACCCAGTACTTC
>13|once|TRBJ1-3|TRBV7-9|TRBD1
CASGTGDGNTIYF
TGTGCCAGCGGGACAGGGGACGGAAACACCATATATTTT
>16|once|TRBJ1-1|TRBV18|NA
CASSPPGTSRNTEAFF
TGTGCCAGCTCCCCTCCCGGGACAAGCCGGAACACTGAAGCTTTCTTT
>14|once|TRBJ2-1|TRBV6-5|NA
CASSPRRGYNEQFF
TGTGCCAGCAGCCCGCGGAGGGGTTACAATGAGCAGTTCTTC
>22|once|TRBJ2-5|TRBV18|TRBD2
CASSIMGRTWTSGRARQETQYF
TGTGCCAGCTCAATAATGGGACGGACTTGGACTAGCGGGAGGGCCCGGCAAGAGACCCAGTACTTC
>14|NA|TRBJ1-1|TRBV9|TRBD1
CASSEGVDRAEAFF
TGTGCCAGCAGCGAAGGGGTCGACAGGGCCGAAGCTTTCTTT
>15|NA|TRBJ2-5|TRBV7-8|NA
CASSLFTGEEETQYF
TGTGCCAGCAGCTTATTCACAGGGGAGGAGGAGACCCAGTACTTC
>15|once|TRBJ1-4|TRBV6-4|TRBD1
CASRRTGNLEEKLFF
TGTGCCAGCCGTAGGACAGGGAATCTGGAAGAAAAACTGTTTTTT
>12|few|TRBJ2-7|TRBV30|NA
CAWSASGQLQYF
TGTGCCTGGAGCGCTAGCGGACAGCTGCAGTACTTC
>13|NA|TRBJ1-5|TRBV7-3|NA
CASSLKGGQPQHF
TGTGCCAGCAGCTTAAAGGGAGGTCAGCCCCAGCATTTT
>15|NA|TRBJ2-1|TRBV6-4|NA
CASSVGQGTYNEQFF
TGTGCCAGCAGTGTAGGCCAGGGAACCTACAATGAGCAGTTCTTC
>16|NA|TRBJ2-3|TRBV11-2|NA
CASSVRQSPGTDTQYF
TGTGCCAGCAGCGTGCGGCAGAGCCCCGGCACAGATACGCAGTATTTT
>15|NA|TRBJ2-7|TRBV5-4|TRBD2
CASSPAGTSAYEQYF
TGTGCCAGCAGCCCCGCTGGGACTAGCGCCTACGAGCAGTACTTC
>12|NA|TRBJ2-5|TRBV29-1|TRBD1
CSVGQGQETQYF
TGCAGCGTTGGACAGGGGCAAGAGACCCAGTACTTC
>13|NA|TRBJ1-6|TRBV9|TRBD1
CASNRGGNSPLHF
TGTGCCAGCAACAGGGGAGGCAATTCACCCCTCCACTTT
>14|NA|TRBJ2-5|TRBV5-1|TRBD2
CASSPFAGEETQYF
TGCGCCAGCAGCCCGTTTGCGGGGGAAGAGACCCAGTACTTC
>16|NA|TRBJ1-1|TRBV18|TRBD1
CASSPQGAGMNTEAFF
TGTGCCAGCTCACCACAGGGGGCAGGCATGAACACTGAAGCTTTCTTT
>13|NA|TRBJ1-1|TRBV28|NA
CASSSHEGTEAFF
TGTGCCAGCAGTAGCCACGAGGGCACTGAAGCTTTCTTT
>15|NA|TRBJ2-7|TRBV19|NA
CASSIGRASSYEQYF
TGTGCCAGTAGTATAGGGCGGGCGAGCTCCTACGAGCAGTACTTC
>16|NA|TRBJ1-2|TRBV13|NA
CASSRTDRMVNYGYTF
TGTGCCAGCAGCCGTACAGACAGAATGGTAAACTATGGCTACACCTTC
>16|NA|TRBJ1-6|TRBV30|NA
CAWSTLGGERFSPLHF
TGTGCCTGGAGTACCCTGGGCGGGGAGAGATTCTCACCCCTCCACTTT